Below are 30 T cell receptor beta chains sequenced from a single sample in a study of CD8 T cells in ankylosing spondylitis. TCRdb re-derived calls from the 5' RACE reads in MiXCR, one entry per CDR3 protein. The sample contains 150,000 to 200,000 distinct CDR3 sequences, about 16% of which appear only once. Sequenced material: blood, either unsorted or a sorted T cell fraction (not recorded which). The receptors stem from a male donor with ankylosing spondylitis or in good health (not recorded which).

This clonotype was seen a handful of times. V is TRBV7-9 and J is TRBJ2-1, with a tentative D call TRBD2 (5 bases). The V end was cut by 1 base, the J end by 5 bases, with 12 bases between. The CDR3 runs to 15 residues. Germline V CDR1 and CDR2: SEHNR, FQNEAQ (reference sequence). Here the CDR3 reads CASSLEETRDNEQFF. The CDR3 bases are TGTGCCAGCAGCTTAGAAGAAACTAGGGACAATGAGCAGTTCTTC.

The genes are TRBV29-1 and TRBJ2-7; weak D call: TRBD1 (5 bases). The CDR3 length is 14 residues. Trimming took off 3 bases at V and 4 bases at J, with 16 bases between the two ends. Germline V gene sequence: CDR1 SQVTM, CDR2 ANQGSEA. Written as DNA, the CDR3 is TGCAGCGTTGAGATGGAGCAGGGTATGTACGAGCAGTACTTC. Translation: CSVEMEQGMYEQYF.

The table lists this clonotype with many counts. V and J are TRBV24-1 and TRBJ2-3, with TRBD1 as a possible D gene (6 bases). Germline values: CDR1 KGHDR, CDR2 SFDVKD. Trimming removed 5 bases at V and 2 bases at J, with 7 bases between. The CDR3 extends over 13 amino acids. The CDR3 sequence: CATSAGDTDTQYF. For the CDR3, the DNA is TGTGCCACCAGTGCAGGGGACACAGATACGCAGTATTTT.

This clonotype showed up many times. The chain has TRBV5-6 and TRBJ2-1; 12 bases map to TRBD2. Germline-derived CDR1 and CDR2 are SGHDT and YYEEEE. This CDR3 region has 16 residues. The V and J ends lost 2 bases and 4 bases, in that order; junction bases with no gene match: 4. CDR3 bases: TGTGCCAGCAGCTTTGGACTAGCGGGGACTTACAATGAGCAGTTCTTC. As protein: CASSFGLAGTYNEQFF.

This clonotype was counted many times. J is TRBJ2-5 and V is TRBV29-1; D might be TRBD2 (6 bases). The CDR3 length is 15 residues. V lost 4 bases and J 4 bases, leaving 19 bases between the germline ends. CDR1 SQVTM and CDR2 ANQGSEA come from the germline V gene. CDR3: CSVAAFGGAGETQYF. In DNA, the CDR3 is TGCAGCGTTGCCGCCTTTGGCGGGGCTGGAGAGACCCAGTACTTC.

This clonotype was found many times. V and J are TRBV5-1 and TRBJ2-1, with 8 bases identical to TRBD2. The CDR3 runs to 15 residues. Unmatched junction bases numbered 5, after V lost 4 bases and J lost 2 bases. The germline gives CDR1 SGHRS, CDR2 YFSETQ. The CDR3 DNA is TGCGCCAGCAGCCCTTCCGGGGGGGCCTACAATGAGCAGTTCTTC. This gives the protein CASSPSGGAYNEQFF.

This clonotype was counted only a few times. The chain joins TRBV5-4 to TRBJ2-2; D ambiguous. CDR1 is SGHNT and CDR2 is YYREEE in the germline V gene (reference sequence). CDR3 length equals 14 residues. V was pared by 3 bases and J by 8 bases, with 14 bases between. The CDR3 loop is CASSSLLAPGELFF. The CDR3 nucleotides are TGTGCCAGCAGCTCGCTTTTGGCCCCGGGGGAGCTGTTTTTT.

This clonotype has more than one count but fewer than ten. The chain has TRBV5-1 and TRBJ2-5; D may be TRBD1 or TRBD2 (5 bases each). V lost 4 bases and J lost 1, with 14 bases in between. CDR3 length: 15 residues. In germline, CDR1 is SGHRS, CDR2 YFSETQ. CDR3 in amino acids: CASSVGPLAQETQYF. CDR3 DNA: TGCGCCAGCAGCGTGGGACCTTTGGCCCAAGAGACCCAGTACTTC.

At least ten counts were recorded for this clonotype. The chain joins TRBV29-1 to TRBJ1-2; D gene unclear. The CDR3 spans 10 residues. Trimming shortened V by 7 bases and J by 2 bases, and 5 bases separated the two germline ends. Germline assignment: CDR1 SQVTM and CDR2 ANQGSEA. The CDR3 DNA is TGCAGCGCGGGGAACTATGGCTACACCTTC. Amino acids: CSAGNYGYTF.

The CDR3 protein is CASSLEGGLDTEAFF. DNA of the CDR3: TGTGCCAGCAGCTTAGAAGGGGGCTTGGACACTGAAGCTTTCTTT. The chain couples TRBV7-8 to TRBJ1-1; TRBD1 matches at 7 bases. This CDR3 region has 15 residues. From germline, CDR1 is SGHVS and CDR2 FQNEAQ. With V trimmed by 1 base and J by 3 bases, 5 bases remained unmatched.

V and J are TRBV6-2 or TRBV6-3 and TRBJ2-7; D remains ambiguous. The V gene lost 0 bases and the J gene lost 7 bases, with 4 bases spanning the gap. The CDR3 contains 11 residues. From germline, CDR1 is MNHEY and CDR2 SVGEGT. Here the CDR3 DNA reads TGTGCCAGCAGTTACTCGGGTGAGCAGTACTTC. As protein: CASSYSGEQYF.

The rearrangement joins TRBV5-1 to TRBJ1-2; maybe TRBD1 (5 bases). The CDR3 length is 13 residues. Germline values: CDR1 SGHRS, CDR2 YFSETQ. The germline V and J ends were trimmed by 0 bases and 6 bases, with 9 bases remaining between them. The CDR3 sequence: CASSLDRPHGYTF. Here the CDR3 DNA reads TGCGCCAGCAGCTTGGACAGGCCTCATGGCTACACCTTC.

This rearrangement joins TRBV3-1 to TRBJ2-3; 11 bases are a match to TRBD2. The CDR3 sequence is 16 residues long. Germline V gives CDR1 LGHDT, CDR2 YNNKEL (reference sequence). V gave up 5 bases and J gave up 3 bases; unmatched junction bases: 7. Here the CDR3 DNA reads TGTGCCAGCAGCTTAGGGACTAGCGGTTTGACAGATACGCAGTATTTT. Its translation: CASSLGTSGLTDTQYF.

This clonotype was picked up a small number of times. The chain couples TRBV13 to TRBJ2-7; perhaps TRBD2 as D (5 bases). V lost 5 bases, J lost 0 bases, and 11 bases lay in between. CDR3 size: 14 residues. The germline gives CDR1 PRHDT, CDR2 FYEKMQ (reference sequence). The CDR3 loop reads CASSSSESSYEQYF. The CDR3 DNA reads as TGTGCCAGCAGCAGTAGCGAGAGCTCCTACGAGCAGTACTTC.

This clonotype has at least ten counts. V and J are TRBV20-1 and TRBJ2-7, with 7 bases that match TRBD1. CDR3 size: 13 residues. Per germline, CDR1 DFQATT and CDR2 SNEGSKA (reference sequence). With 2 bases clipped from V and 3 bases from J, the junction kept 4 bases outside the gene matches. The CDR3 sequence: CSARPGQLYEQYF. The CDR3 nucleotides read TGCAGTGCTAGACCGGGACAGCTCTACGAGCAGTACTTC.

A word on this clonotype: A read error is possible here, since a much larger clone lies one base away. The chain combines TRBV12-3 or TRBV12-4 with TRBJ2-7; possible D gene TRBD2, 6 bases. The CDR3 consists of 12 residues. V lost 6 bases to trimming and J lost 9 bases, with 15 bases between them. The CDR3 sequence is CASSPGLWAQYF. In nucleotides, the CDR3 is TGTGCCAGCAGCCCGGGACTTTGGGCGCAGTACTTC.

CDR3 amino acids: CASSPDRGGEKLFF. CDR3 DNA: TGCGCCAGCAGCCCGGACAGGGGTGGAGAAAAACTGTTTTTT. The chain couples TRBV5-1 to TRBJ1-4, with 9 bases fitting TRBD1. With V trimmed by 4 bases and J by 8 bases, 6 bases remained unmatched. Germline CDR1 SGHRS, CDR2 YFSETQ. The CDR3 is 14 amino acids.

This clonotype was seen more than once but under ten times. The chain links TRBV7-8 to TRBJ2-7; TRBD2 matches at 7 bases. J lost 0 bases, V lost 5 bases, and 10 bases had no gene match. Germline loops: CDR1 SGHVS, CDR2 FQNEAQ. The length of the CDR3 is 16 residues. The CDR3 is CASSPQRTRSSYEQYF. As DNA, the CDR3 is TGTGCCAGCAGCCCGCAGCGGACTAGAAGCTCCTACGAGCAGTACTTC.

The rearrangement joins TRBV11-1 to TRBJ2-2; 11 nucleotides match TRBD2. The CDR3 runs to 17 residues. V shed 5 bases and J 5 bases; nucleotides not matched to a gene: 10. Germline V lookup: CDR1 SGHAT, CDR2 FQDESV (reference sequence). CDR3 protein: CASSLGTSGGWTGELFF. Here the CDR3 DNA reads TGTGCCAGCAGCCTTGGGACTAGCGGCGGGTGGACCGGGGAGCTGTTTTTT.

This clonotype was counted ten times or more. The genes are TRBV20-1 and TRBJ1-4; D call uncertain. This CDR3 is built from 12 residues. V was shortened by 5 bases and J by 2 bases, with 6 bases between the two germline ends. Germline V gene sequence: CDR1 DFQATT, CDR2 SNEGSKA (reference sequence). In nucleotides, the CDR3 is TGCAGTGCTGGTGGTACTAATGAAAAACTGTTTTTT. As protein: CSAGGTNEKLFF.

V usage is TRBV20-1 and J usage is TRBJ1-4; D ambiguous. Germline V gene data show CDR1 as DFQATT and CDR2 as SNEGSKA (reference sequence). V lost 1 base and J lost 8, with 17 bases in between. This CDR3 spans 15 amino acids. The CDR3 DNA reads as TGCAGTGCTAGAGCCCTTACAGTGGGTTTCGAAAAACTGTTTTTT. This translates into CSARALTVGFEKLFF.

The chain has TRBV28 and TRBJ1-1; D is unclear. The CDR3 length is 14 residues. The V gene lost 1 base and the J gene lost 5 bases, with 11 bases spanning the gap. Germline lookup yields CDR1 MDHEN and CDR2 SYDVKM. In DNA form, the CDR3 reads TGTGCCAGCAGTTTATCCAGGACGGGGACTGAAGCTTTCTTT. This sequence encodes CASSLSRTGTEAFF. Filled out from reference TRBV28 and TRBJ1-1, the complete variable domain reads DVKVTQSSRYLVKRTGEKVFLECVQDMDHENMFWYRQDPGLGLRLIYFSYDVKMKEKGDIPEGYSVSREKKERFSLILESASTNQTSMYLCASSLSRTGTEAFFGQGTRLTVV.

This clonotype was observed many times. This rearrangement joins TRBV29-1 to TRBJ1-1; unclear D gene. The V gene's germline CDR1 is SQVTM and CDR2 ANQGSEA. The CDR3 consists of 12 residues. Trimming removed 7 bases at V and 1 base at J, with 10 bases between. The CDR3 region is CSAGRTNTEAFF. The CDR3 coding sequence is TGCAGCGCCGGACGGACGAACACTGAAGCTTTCTTT.

This clonotype was seen a handful of times. The chain uses TRBV5-1 and TRBJ2-3, with D perhaps matching TRBD1 (5 bases). The CDR3 loop spans 15 amino acids. Germline CDR1 is SGHRS and CDR2 is YFSETQ. V lost 2 bases and J lost 6, with 16 bases in between. As DNA, the CDR3 is TGCGCCAGCAGCTTTGGGGCAGACGCATCGGATACGCAGTATTTT. Its translation: CASSFGADASDTQYF.

This clonotype was observed many times. This chain links TRBV19 with TRBJ2-1; no reliable D call. The V and J ends lost 3 bases and 0 bases respectively, with 6 bases between them. Germline V CDR1 and CDR2: LNHDA, SQIVND (reference sequence). This CDR3 contains 14 residues. CDR3 sequence (DNA): TGTGCCAGTAGTATCGCTGGCTCCTACAATGAGCAGTTCTTC. Protein: CASSIAGSYNEQFF. Full variable domain (outside the CDR3, taken from reference TRBV19 and TRBJ2-1): DGGITQSPKYLFRKEGQNVTLSCEQNLNHDAMYWYRQDPGQGLRLIYYSQIVNDFQKGDIAEGYSVSREKKESFPLTVTSAQKNPTAFYLCASSIAGSYNEQFFGPGTRLTVL.

This clonotype has only a few counts. This sequence joins TRBV5-1 and TRBJ2-3; D is possibly TRBD2 (6 bases). Germline V lookup: CDR1 SGHRS, CDR2 YFSETQ. V was clipped by 4 bases and J by 2 bases, with 14 bases between them. The CDR3 has 15 amino acids. This CDR3 reads CASSLGGSLTDTQYF. The CDR3 DNA reads as TGCGCCAGCAGCCTTGGGGGGAGCCTCACAGATACGCAGTATTTT.

This clonotype was observed many times. The chain links TRBV10-3 to TRBJ1-1, with D possibly TRBD1 on 6 matching bases. The germline gives CDR1 ENHRY, CDR2 SYGVKD. This CDR3 is built from 14 residues. Trimming cost V 6 bases and J 3 bases, with 14 bases left between them. CDR3 region: CAISNRVLDTEAFF. Here the CDR3 DNA reads TGTGCCATCAGCAACAGGGTCTTGGACACTGAAGCTTTCTTT.

This clonotype was counted once. The chain is built from TRBV7-9 and TRBJ1-5; D gene ambiguous. Germline CDR1 is SEHNR and CDR2 is FQNEAQ (reference sequence). The CDR3 extends over 14 amino acids. As DNA, the CDR3 is TGTACCAACAGCTTAGACGATCGCAATCAGCCCCAGCATTTT. Amino acids: CTNSLDDRNQPQHF.

This clonotype appeared many times. V gene TRBV5-6 combines with J gene TRBJ2-3; 11 bases fit TRBD2. CDR1 SGHDT and CDR2 YYEEEE come from the germline V gene. Trimming cost V 4 bases and J 2 bases; bases outside gene matches: 15. The CDR3 sequence is 19 residues long. As DNA, the CDR3 is TGTGCCAGCAGCGCATCCGGGACTAGCGGAGTGGGATTCACAGATACGCAGTATTTT. Translating gives CASSASGTSGVGFTDTQYF.

This clonotype has ten or more counts. The chain combines TRBV5-1 with TRBJ1-1; D is unresolved. This CDR3 is 14 amino acids long. Germline V gene lookup returns CDR1 SGHRS and CDR2 YFSETQ. The V gene lost 0 bases and the J gene lost 5 bases, with 11 bases spanning the gap. In DNA, the CDR3 is TGCGCCAGCAGCTTGGATAACAGCCTGACTGAAGCTTTCTTT. Translating it yields CASSLDNSLTEAFF. The entire variable domain, with the rest obtained from reference TRBV5-1 and TRBJ1-1, is as follows: KAGVTQTPRYLIKTRGQQVTLSCSPISGHRSVSWYQQTPGQGLQFLFEYFSETQRNKGNFPGRFSGRQFSNSRSEMNVSTLELGDSALYLCASSLDNSLTEAFFGQGTRLTVV.